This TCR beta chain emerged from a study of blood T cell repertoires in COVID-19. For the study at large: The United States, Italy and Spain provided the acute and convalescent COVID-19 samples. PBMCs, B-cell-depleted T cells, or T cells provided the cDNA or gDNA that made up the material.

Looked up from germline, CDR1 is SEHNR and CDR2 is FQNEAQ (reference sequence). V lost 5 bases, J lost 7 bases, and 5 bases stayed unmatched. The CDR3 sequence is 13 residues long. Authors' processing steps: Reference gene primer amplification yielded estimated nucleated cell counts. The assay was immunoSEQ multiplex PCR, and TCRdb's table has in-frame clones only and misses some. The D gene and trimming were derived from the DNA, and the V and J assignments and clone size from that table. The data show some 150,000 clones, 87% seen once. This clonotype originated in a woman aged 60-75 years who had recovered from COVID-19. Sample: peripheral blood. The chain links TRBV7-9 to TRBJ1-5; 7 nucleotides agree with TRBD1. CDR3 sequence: CASSRQGRQPQHF. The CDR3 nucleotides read TGTGCCAGCAGCAGACAGGGACGACAGCCCCAGCATTTT.